A selection of T cell receptor beta chains follows, all from one sample in a study of T cells in Graves' hyperthyroidism and ophthalmopathy. TCRdb analysed the multiplex PCR reads with MiXCR anew, one entry per CDR3 protein. The sample lists 350,000 to 500,000 distinct CDR3 sequences; approximately 13% were seen once. What was sequenced was blood. The receptors stem from a woman between 18 and 30 years old with Graves' hyperthyroidism. The CDR3 runs from the conserved cysteine through the conserved F or W. D genes are given only for firm matches. Some rows have no size entry. The others give once, few or many, or a class for an expanded clone.

v_call,clone_size,j_call,d_call,cdr3_aa,cdr3_nt
TRBV9,-,TRBJ2-4,-,CASSLDGEPNIQYF,TGTGCCAGCAGCCTAGACGGGGAGCCAAACATTCAGTACTTC
TRBV6-1,-,TRBJ2-7,-,CASSKYYEQYF,TGTGCCAGCAGCAAGTACTACGAGCAGTACTTC
TRBV5-6,few,TRBJ2-2,-,CASSLGGPGTGELFF,TGTGCCAGCAGCTTGGGGGGGCCCGGGACCGGGGAGCTGTTTTTT
TRBV6-1,-,TRBJ1-2,TRBD1,CASRETGVNGYTF,TGTGCCAGCAGGGAAACAGGGGTCAATGGCTACACCTTC
TRBV7-2,many,TRBJ2-1,TRBD2,CASSLTSGRSYNEQFF,TGTGCCAGCAGCTTAACTAGCGGGAGGAGCTACAATGAGCAGTTCTTC
TRBV9,-,TRBJ1-1,-,CASSVGALGHQDTEAFF,TGTGCCAGCAGCGTAGGGGCTTTGGGACATCAAGACACTGAAGCTTTCTTT
TRBV5-1,few,TRBJ2-3,TRBD2,CASGRMSGREADTQYF,TGCGCCAGCGGAAGAATGAGCGGGAGGGAGGCAGATACGCAGTATTTT
TRBV10-3,few,TRBJ2-7,-,CAISDRREQTYEQYF,TGTGCCATCAGTGATAGGAGGGAGCAGACCTACGAGCAGTACTTC
TRBV28,few,TRBJ1-1,-,CASSFGRSRGSEAFF,TGTGCCAGCAGTTTCGGTCGGTCCCGGGGAAGTGAAGCTTTCTTT
TRBV27,many,TRBJ1-2,-,CASSFRRTSTDGYTF,TGTGCCAGCAGTTTCCGAAGGACAAGTACGGATGGCTACACCTTC
TRBV7-9,-,TRBJ2-7,TRBD1,CASSTDRVHEQYF,TGTGCCAGCAGCACGGACAGGGTCCACGAGCAGTACTTC
TRBV27,many,TRBJ2-1,TRBD2,CASSHISGRAGNYNEQFF,TGTGCCAGCAGTCACATTAGCGGGAGGGCCGGGAACTACAATGAGCAGTTCTTC
TRBV27,many,TRBJ2-2,-,CASSLPYTGELFF,TGTGCCAGCAGTTTACCTTACACCGGGGAGCTGTTTTTT
TRBV7-2,many,TRBJ1-5,-,CASSLIRGSNQPQHF,TGTGCCAGCAGCTTAATTAGAGGAAGCAATCAGCCCCAGCATTTT
TRBV12-3/TRBV12-4,-,TRBJ2-2,-,CATSLVPSGRGGELFF,TGTGCCACCAGTTTAGTTCCTTCCGGGCGGGGCGGGGAGCTGTTTTTT
TRBV7-3,few,TRBJ2-1,TRBD2,CASSKGGGIGNEQFF,TGTGCCAGCAGCAAGGGCGGGGGAATCGGAAATGAGCAGTTCTTC
TRBV7-9,few,TRBJ1-4,TRBD1,CASSPTGGTNEKLFF,TGTGCCAGCAGCCCAACAGGGGGCACTAATGAAAAACTGTTTTTT
TRBV12-3/TRBV12-4,many,TRBJ2-2,-,CASSIRVTGELFF,TGTGCCAGCAGCATCAGGGTCACCGGGGAGCTGTTTTTT
TRBV6-4,-,TRBJ2-7,TRBD2,CASSSPLASTQEQYF,TGTGCCAGCAGTTCCCCACTAGCGAGCACTCAGGAGCAGTACTTC
TRBV6-2/TRBV6-3,many,TRBJ2-7,-,CASRRDPSGLAYEQYF,TGTGCCAGCAGGAGAGACCCAAGCGGGTTGGCCTACGAGCAGTACTTC
TRBV7-9,-,TRBJ2-3,-,CASSSGRPSADTQYF,TGTGCCAGCAGCTCGGGTAGGCCGTCAGCAGATACGCAGTATTTT
TRBV13,many,TRBJ1-6,-,CASSSRYWESPLHF,TGTGCCAGCAGCTCGCGATACTGGGAATCACCCCTCCACTTT
TRBV2,many,TRBJ2-7,-,CASRDSHSEGQYF,TGTGCCAGCAGGGACTCCCACAGTGAAGGGCAGTACTTC
TRBV6-9,-,TRBJ2-7,-,CASSYGSDGQAYEQYF,TGTGCCAGCAGTTACGGAAGTGACGGACAAGCCTACGAGCAGTACTTC
TRBV30,many,TRBJ1-3,TRBD1,CAWMLWTGSSGNTIYF,TGTGCCTGGATGTTATGGACAGGAAGCTCTGGAAACACCATATATTTT
TRBV20-1,many,TRBJ1-2,-,CSVSGPGNYGYTF,TGCAGTGTATCAGGACCCGGTAACTATGGCTACACCTTC
TRBV29-1,many,TRBJ2-5,-,CSVDDKGGRQETQYF,TGCAGCGTTGATGATAAGGGGGGGAGGCAAGAGACCCAGTACTTC
TRBV5-4,-,TRBJ2-1,-,CASSEQDEQFF,TGTGCCAGCAGTGAACAGGATGAGCAGTTCTTC
TRBV4-1,-,TRBJ1-1,TRBD1,CASSQAETGALNTEAFF,TGCGCCAGCAGCCAAGCCGAGACAGGGGCCTTGAACACTGAAGCTTTCTTT
TRBV20-1,many,TRBJ2-1,-,CSARDEYLEQFF,TGCAGTGCTAGAGACGAGTACCTTGAGCAGTTCTTC
TRBV7-6,many,TRBJ2-7,TRBD2,CASSFSTSGSYEQYF,TGTGCCAGCAGCTTCTCGACTAGCGGCTCCTACGAGCAGTACTTC
TRBV6-2/TRBV6-3,-,TRBJ1-1,-,CASIPTLGIGAFF,-
TRBV3-1,-,TRBJ2-7,TRBD2,CASSPRTSGRTHEQYF,TGTGCCAGCAGCCCGAGGACTAGCGGGAGGACCCACGAGCAGTACTTC
TRBV20-1,-,TRBJ2-6,TRBD1,CSASPGTGGSGANVLTF,TGCAGTGCTAGCCCCGGGACAGGGGGTTCTGGGGCCAACGTCCTGACTTTC
TRBV3-1,few,TRBJ1-4,-,CASSLEGANEKLFF,TGTGCCAGCAGCCTCGAGGGGGCTAATGAAAAACTGTTTTTT
TRBV7-2,many,TRBJ2-3,TRBD1,CASSSRTGESDTQYF,TGTGCCAGCAGCTCACGGACAGGGGAATCAGATACGCAGTATTTT